This T cell receptor (beta chain) was found in a study of response to subunit inactivated influenza vaccine. Broader study findings: Each seasonal influenza vaccination recruits few new T cells, the authors suggested.

In germline, CDR1 is SGDLS, CDR2 YYNGEE. The trim removed 6 bases at V and 7 bases at J, leaving 6 bases unmatched. This CDR3 is built from 15 residues. In TCRdb, the RT-PCR reads were re-called with MiXCR into one record per CDR3 protein. In the table there are approximately 570,000 distinct CDR3 sequences, approximately 7.7% of which are singletons. Comments on this clonotype: The antigen is unknown.

This TCR came from a man aged 50-75 years who received an inactivated influenza vaccine. The chain has TRBV9 and TRBJ2-2, with TRBD2 matching over 13 bases. The sample consisted of PBMCs from blood, taken about 23 months after vaccination. CDR3 nucleotide sequence: TGTGCCAGCAAGGAGACTAGCGGGGGGATCGGGGAGCTGTTTTTT. This encodes CASKETSGGIGELFF.